This T cell receptor beta chain was sequenced for a study of T cells expressing NK-cell markers (dated by TCRdb to 2018 to 2021). In terms of the full investigation: TCR beta-chain repertoires were profiled in sorted CD3+CD56+NKG2C+, CD3+CD56+NKG2C- and CD3+CD56-NKG2C+ T-cell subsets from about 8 donors. The study sequenced eight donors, all healthy volunteers chosen at random: three men and five women. Among the eight sequenced donors, seven were HCMV-seropositive and one was HCMV-seronegative. The libraries were sequenced on Illumina HiSeq 2000/2500, MiSeq or NextSeq, producing 2 x 150 bp reads.

CDR1 is given as DFQATT and CDR2 as SNEGSKA, both from the germline V gene (reference sequence). Measured from the cysteine to the phenylalanine, the CDR3 is 14 residues long. No DNA was logged. A commercial ELISA kit detecting HCMV-specific IgG in serum was used to determine HCMV serostatus. Peripheral blood mononuclear cells were isolated from blood by Ficoll density gradient centrifugation. A note on this clonotype: Its antigen remains undetermined.

Study-wide conclusions, independent of this receptor: Whether the expanded NKG2C-expressing T cell clones were specific for HCMV antigens was left unclear. In more than five donors, the dominant CD3+CD56+NKG2C+ clonotypes were found to rank among the top 10 CD8+ clonotypes and to make up about 1.0-8% of CD8+ T cells. Those dominant clonotypes were again the most abundant among CD3+CD56-NKG2C+ cells in four donors, at about 28.3-60.1%.

Sequencing was carried out with an Illumina HiSeq 2000. TCR beta cDNA libraries were prepared using 5'RACE template switching, which introduced a universal primer site and unique molecular identifiers. Synthesis of cDNA was primed from the TCR beta constant segment and was followed by two consecutive PCR amplification steps. Per the original workflow: MIGEC was used to demultiplex reads and group reads by UMI, and MiTCR was used to assemble and quantify clonotypes. To exclude erroneous sequences, only TCR cDNA sequences supported by at least two reads were retained. Downstream repertoire analysis used the tcR package, and clonotypes were matched across fractions by CDR3 nucleotide sequence plus V segment. VDJmatch was used to annotate antigen specificity against VDJdb, with one amino acid substitution in CDR3 permitted. After TCRdb reprocessed the reads, each CDR3 protein sequence was kept as one row, without DNA. What appears here as the V and J calls and clone size reflects TCRdb's work, not the paper's. This sample's records show roughly 280,000 distinct CDR3 sequences. Together, the top ten hold 0.39% of the sample.

Sequencing input: blood T cells: a sorted CD56 or NKG2C T cell subset, CD4+ or CD8+ T cells, or bulk PBMC T cells (not recorded which). The chain couples TRBV20-1 to TRBJ2-1; there is no DNA to check the TCRdb D call of TRBD2. The sequence came from a man in his late teens or twenties in good health. Donor details come from another sample of the same person, matched by shared clones. CDR3 sequence: CSASGLAGSYEQFF.